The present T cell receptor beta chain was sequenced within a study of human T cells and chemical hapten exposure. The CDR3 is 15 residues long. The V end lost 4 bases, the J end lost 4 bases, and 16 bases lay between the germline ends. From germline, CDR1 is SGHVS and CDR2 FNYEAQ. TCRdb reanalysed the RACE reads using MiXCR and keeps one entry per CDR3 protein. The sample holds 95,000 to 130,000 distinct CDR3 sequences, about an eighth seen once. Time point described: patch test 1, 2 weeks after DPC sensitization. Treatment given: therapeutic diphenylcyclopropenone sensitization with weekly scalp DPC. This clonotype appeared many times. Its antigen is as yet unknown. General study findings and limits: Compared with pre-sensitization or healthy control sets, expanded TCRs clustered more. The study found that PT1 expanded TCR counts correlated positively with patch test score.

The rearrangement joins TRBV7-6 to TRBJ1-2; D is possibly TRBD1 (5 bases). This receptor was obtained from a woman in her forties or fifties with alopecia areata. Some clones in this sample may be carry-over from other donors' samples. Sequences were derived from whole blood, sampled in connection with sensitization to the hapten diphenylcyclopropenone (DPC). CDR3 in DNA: TGTGCCAGCAGCTCCCTGGGACGGACACCCTATGGCTACACCTTC. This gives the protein CASSSLGRTPYGYTF.